Below are 18 T cell receptor beta chains sequenced from a single sample in a study of cytomegalovirus exposure and HLA in healthy donors. The primer mix had 60 Vbeta and 13 Jbeta primers. The table came from immunoSEQ multiplex PCR; TCRdb's copy has only in-frame clones and leaves some out. The sample lists around 120,000 clones, approximately 76% occurring once. The sample comprised PBMCs. The receptors stem from a man aged 55 to 70 in good health and CMV-seropositive.

This clone has only a few counts. The CDR3 bases are TGTGCCAGTAGGGAGGAGGGAGGTCCCCATGGCTACACCTTC. It translates to CASREEGGPHGYTF. The rearrangement uses TRBV19 and TRBJ1-2; D not certain. CDR1 and CDR2 from the germline V gene are LNHDA and SQIVND (reference sequence). V was trimmed by 6 bases and J by 6 bases, leaving 17 bases between them. This CDR3 region has 14 residues.

The V gene is TRBV5-4, the J gene TRBJ2-3, with no clear D. Germline V gene sequence: CDR1 SGHNT, CDR2 YYREEE (reference sequence). CDR3 length equals 14 residues. V lost 0 bases and J 0 bases, leaving 5 bases between the germline ends. The DNA for the CDR3 is TGTGCCAGCAGCTTGGTGGGCAGCACAGATACGCAGTATTTT. Its translation: CASSLVGSTDTQYF.

The V call is TRBV5-4, the J call TRBJ2-1, with 12 bases matching TRBD2. With 3 bases clipped from V and 7 bases from J, the junction kept 5 bases outside the gene matches. Germline V gene lookup returns CDR1 SGHNT and CDR2 YYREEE (reference sequence). The CDR3 has 15 amino acids. The CDR3 DNA sequence: TGTGCCAGCAGCTCGACTAGCGGGAGTAGGAATGAGCAGTTCTTC. Translating it yields CASSSTSGSRNEQFF.

The chain uses TRBV30 and TRBJ1-4, with D possibly TRBD1 on 6 matching bases. The V and J ends lost 6 bases and 7 bases respectively, with 12 bases between them. This CDR3 is built from 12 residues. Germline values: CDR1 GTSNPN, CDR2 SVGIG (reference sequence). CDR3 coding DNA: TGTGCCTGTGGGACACAGGGTGAAAAACTGTTTTTT. Encoded protein: CACGTQGEKLFF.

The chain carries TRBV6-5 and TRBJ2-1, with D unclear. Germline CDR1 and CDR2: MNHEY and SVGAGI. This CDR3 has 11 amino acids. V shed 5 bases and J shed 3 bases, with 2 bases lying between them. The CDR3 DNA follows: TGTGCCAGCAGTCTCTACAATGAGCAGTTCTTC. This codes for CASSLYNEQFF.

The chain links TRBV7-9 to TRBJ2-2, with D possibly being TRBD1 (6 bases). Deletions cut 7 bases from V and 4 bases from J, with 19 bases between. Germline CDR1 is SEHNR and CDR2 is FQNEAQ (reference sequence). The CDR3 loop spans 16 amino acids. As DNA, the CDR3 is TGTGCCAGCAACAAAAGCCCCGCAGGGGCCACCGGGGAGCTGTTTTTT. This sequence encodes CASNKSPAGATGELFF. The complete variable domain, with remaining parts taken from reference TRBV7-9 and TRBJ2-2, reads DTGVSQNPRHKITKRGQNVTFRCDPISEHNRLYWYRQTLGQGPEFLTYFQNEAQLEKSRLLSDRFSAERPKGSFSTLEIQRTEQGDSAMYLCASNKSPAGATGELFFGEGSRLTVL.

The V gene is TRBV19, the J gene TRBJ2-1, with 9 bases aligning to TRBD1. CDR1 LNHDA and CDR2 SQIVND come from the germline V gene (reference sequence). V trimming: 6 bases; J trimming: 8 bases; junction bases outside the gene matches: 11. The CDR3 runs 15 residues. CDR3 nucleotide sequence: TGTGCCAGTAGACCACCGGACAGGGGAGTCGATGAGCAGTTCTTC. Amino acid sequence: CASRPPDRGVDEQFF.

The V and J genes are TRBV11-2 and TRBJ2-1; D not resolved. This CDR3 is 13 amino acids long. Deletions cut 0 bases from V and 8 bases from J, with 8 bases between. Germline CDR1 and CDR2: SGHAT and FQNNGV. Here the CDR3 DNA reads TGTGCCAGCAGCTTAGATTCTGGCCATGAGCAGTTCTTC. Amino acids: CASSLDSGHEQFF. Based on the CDR3 plus reference TRBV11-2 and TRBJ2-1, the full variable domain is EAGVAQSPRYKIIEKRQSVAFWCNPISGHATLYWYQQILGQGPKLLIQFQNNGVVDDSQLPKDRFSAERLKGVDSTLKIQPAKLEDSAVYLCASSLDSGHEQFFGPGTRLTVL.

About this clone: One end of the junction does not line up with germline, which may come from a read error. The chain combines TRBV9 with TRBJ2-6; the D gene is possibly TRBD1 (5 bases). The length of the CDR3 is 17 residues. Germline V lookup: CDR1 SGDLS, CDR2 YYNGEE. The CDR3 nucleotides are TGTGCCAGCAGCTCAGACGGGTTGAACTCTGGGGCCAACGGCCTGACTTTC. This encodes CASSSDGLNSGANGLTF.

This chain joins TRBV27 and TRBJ2-7; possible D gene TRBD1, 6 bases. V lost 6 bases to trimming and J lost 3 bases, with 18 bases between them. The CDR3 is made up of 15 amino acids. The germline CDR1 and CDR2 sequences are MNHEY and SMNVEV (reference sequence). This CDR3 reads CASSSQLGALYEQYF. The CDR3 DNA follows: TGTGCCAGCAGCTCCCAGTTGGGGGCCCTCTACGAGCAGTACTTC.

The gene calls are TRBV2 and TRBJ2-2, with 12 bases that match TRBD2. CDR1 is SNHLY and CDR2 is FYNNEI in the germline V gene. V lost 6 bases, J lost 4 bases, and 0 bases stayed unmatched. This CDR3 spans 14 amino acids. CDR3: CASRLAGGTGELFF. CDR3 bases: TGTGCCAGCAGACTAGCGGGGGGCACCGGGGAGCTGTTTTTT.

This chain connects TRBV27 to TRBJ1-2; TRBD1 might be the D (5 bases). With 1 base removed from V and 4 bases from J, the gap between germline ends came to 13 bases. Germline V gives CDR1 MNHEY, CDR2 SMNVEV (reference sequence). The CDR3 runs 15 residues. This CDR3 is CASSLYSGVGYGYTF. CDR3 DNA: TGTGCCAGCAGTTTATATTCGGGGGTGGGCTATGGCTACACCTTC.

On this clone itself: The junction departs from germline at one end; a sequencing error may be responsible. This chain uses TRBV7-9 with TRBJ2-3, with 7 bases that match TRBD1. The CDR3 covers 12 residues. The germline gives CDR1 SEHNR, CDR2 FQNEAQ (reference sequence). The CDR3 nucleotides read TGTTCCAGCAGCTCACGACAGGGCCAAAGGTATTTT. This sequence encodes CSSSSRQGQRYF.

The rearrangement links TRBV7-3 to TRBJ1-1, with 9 nucleotides matching TRBD1. This CDR3 contains 15 residues. J gave up 4 bases and V 5 bases, and 8 bases lay outside the gene matches. Germline CDR1 is SGHTA and CDR2 is FQGTGA. CDR3 nucleotides: TGTGCCAGCAGCCCCCGGACAGGGGAGGGCACTGAAGCTTTCTTT. Translating it yields CASSPRTGEGTEAFF.

The chain is built from TRBV28 and TRBJ2-7, with 7 bases that match TRBD1. J was trimmed by 4 bases and V by 8 bases; bases with no gene match: 5. The germline V gene encodes CDR1 MDHEN and CDR2 SYDVKM. This CDR3 region has 12 residues. The CDR3 region is CASRPRGYEQYF. CDR3 coding DNA: TGTGCCAGCCGCCCCAGGGGGTACGAGCAGTACTTC.

This clone was seen just once. The rearrangement uses TRBV27 and TRBJ2-3; perhaps TRBD1 as D (5 bases). The CDR3 contains 14 residues. Trimming took off 2 bases at V and 2 bases at J, with 8 bases between the two ends. Germline V lookup: CDR1 MNHEY, CDR2 SMNVEV (reference sequence). CDR3 protein: CASSLSRVTDTQYF. Written as DNA, the CDR3 is TGTGCCAGCAGTTTAAGCAGGGTCACAGATACGCAGTATTTT.

The chain carries TRBV18 and TRBJ1-1; a possible D gene is TRBD1 (5 bases). CDR3 size: 15 residues. Trimming took 5 bases from V and 1 from J, leaving 14 bases between them. Germline V CDR1 and CDR2: KGHSH, LQKENI. This chain's CDR3 is CASSTLGATNTEAFF. CDR3 bases: TGTGCCAGCTCAACTCTTGGGGCGACGAACACTGAAGCTTTCTTT.

The chain couples TRBV9 to TRBJ2-2, with 7 bases matching TRBD1. Germline V CDR1 and CDR2: SGDLS, YYNGEE. The CDR3 has 17 amino acids. Trimming took 0 bases from V and 4 from J; bases not matched to a gene: 9. DNA of the CDR3: TGTGCCAGCAGCGTAGCTACAAGGGGGCAAGGCACCGGGGAGCTGTTTTTT. Its protein is CASSVATRGQGTGELFF.